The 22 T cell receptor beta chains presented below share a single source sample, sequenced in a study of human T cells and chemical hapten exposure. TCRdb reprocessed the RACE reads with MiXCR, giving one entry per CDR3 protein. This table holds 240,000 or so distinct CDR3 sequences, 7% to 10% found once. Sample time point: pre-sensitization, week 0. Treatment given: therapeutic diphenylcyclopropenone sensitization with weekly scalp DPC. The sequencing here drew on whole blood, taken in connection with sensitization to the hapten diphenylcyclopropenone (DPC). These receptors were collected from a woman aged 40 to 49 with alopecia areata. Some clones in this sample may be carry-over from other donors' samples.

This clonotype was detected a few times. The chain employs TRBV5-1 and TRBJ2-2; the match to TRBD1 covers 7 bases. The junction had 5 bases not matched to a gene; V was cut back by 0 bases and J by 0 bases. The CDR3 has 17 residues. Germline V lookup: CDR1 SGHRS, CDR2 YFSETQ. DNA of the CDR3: TGCGCCAGCAGCTTGGTTTTCGGACAGGCGAACACCGGGGAGCTGTTTTTT. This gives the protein CASSLVFGQANTGELFF.

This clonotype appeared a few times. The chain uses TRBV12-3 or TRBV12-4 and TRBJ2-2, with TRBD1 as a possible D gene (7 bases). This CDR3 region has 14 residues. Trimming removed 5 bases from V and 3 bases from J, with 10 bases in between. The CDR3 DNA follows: TGTGCCAGCAGTCGCAGGGGGGACACCGGGGAGCTGTTTTTT. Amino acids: CASSRRGDTGELFF.

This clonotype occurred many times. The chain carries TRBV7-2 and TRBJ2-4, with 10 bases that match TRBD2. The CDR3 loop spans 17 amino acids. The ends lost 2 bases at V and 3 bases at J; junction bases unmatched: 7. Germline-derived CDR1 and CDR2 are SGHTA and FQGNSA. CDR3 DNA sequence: TGTGCCAGCAGCTTATTTAGCGGGAGGACAGGCAAAAACATTCAGTACTTC. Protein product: CASSLFSGRTGKNIQYF.

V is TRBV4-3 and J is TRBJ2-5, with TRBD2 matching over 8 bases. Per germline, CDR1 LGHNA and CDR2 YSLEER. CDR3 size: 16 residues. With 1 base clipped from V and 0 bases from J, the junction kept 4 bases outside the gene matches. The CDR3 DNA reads TGCGCCAGCAGCCAAGTAGCTAGCGGGCACCAAGAGACCCAGTACTTC. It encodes CASSQVASGHQETQYF.

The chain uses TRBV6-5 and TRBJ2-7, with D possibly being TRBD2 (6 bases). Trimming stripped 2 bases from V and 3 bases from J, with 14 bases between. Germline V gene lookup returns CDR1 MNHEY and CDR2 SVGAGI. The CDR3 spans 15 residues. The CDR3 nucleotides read TGTGCCAGCAGTTACCAACTTGGAGGGATCTACGAGCAGTACTTC. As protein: CASSYQLGGIYEQYF.

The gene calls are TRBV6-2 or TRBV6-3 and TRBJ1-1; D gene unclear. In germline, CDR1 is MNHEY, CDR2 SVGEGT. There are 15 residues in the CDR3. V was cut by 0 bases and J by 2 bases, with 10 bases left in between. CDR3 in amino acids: CASSYSTATNTEAFF. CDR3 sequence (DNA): TGTGCCAGCAGTTACTCGACGGCCACTAACACTGAAGCTTTCTTT.

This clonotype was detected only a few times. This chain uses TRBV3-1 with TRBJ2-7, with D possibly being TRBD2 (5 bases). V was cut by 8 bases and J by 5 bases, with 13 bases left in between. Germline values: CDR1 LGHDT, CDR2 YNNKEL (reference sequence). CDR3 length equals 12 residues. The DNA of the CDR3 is TGTGCCAGCCGCTCGGCGGGCCACGAGCAGTACTTC. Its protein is CASRSAGHEQYF.

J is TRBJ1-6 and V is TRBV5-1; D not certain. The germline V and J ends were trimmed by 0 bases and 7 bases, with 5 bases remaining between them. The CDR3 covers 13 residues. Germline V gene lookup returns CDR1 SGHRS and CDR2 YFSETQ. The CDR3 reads CASSLDPNSPLHF. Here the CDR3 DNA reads TGCGCCAGCAGCTTGGACCCAAATTCACCCCTCCACTTT.

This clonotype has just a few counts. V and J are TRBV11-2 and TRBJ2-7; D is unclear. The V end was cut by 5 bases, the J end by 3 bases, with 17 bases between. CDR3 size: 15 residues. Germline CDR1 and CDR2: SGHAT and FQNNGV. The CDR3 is CASSDDWSPLYEQYF. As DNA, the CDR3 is TGTGCCAGCAGCGACGACTGGTCCCCCCTCTACGAGCAGTACTTC.

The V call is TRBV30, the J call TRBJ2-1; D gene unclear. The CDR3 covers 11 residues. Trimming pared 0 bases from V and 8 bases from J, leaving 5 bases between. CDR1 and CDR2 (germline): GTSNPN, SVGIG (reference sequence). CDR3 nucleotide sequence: TGTGCCTGGAGTGTATTGGATGAGCAGTTCTTC. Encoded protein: CAWSVLDEQFF.

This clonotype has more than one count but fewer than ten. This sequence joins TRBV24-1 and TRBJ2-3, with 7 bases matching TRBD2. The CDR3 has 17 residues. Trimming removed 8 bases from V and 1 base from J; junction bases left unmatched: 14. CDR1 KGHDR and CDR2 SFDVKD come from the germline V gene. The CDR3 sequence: CATIWRKTSRRTDTQYF. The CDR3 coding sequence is TGTGCCACCATCTGGCGGAAGACTAGCAGACGCACAGATACGCAGTATTTT.

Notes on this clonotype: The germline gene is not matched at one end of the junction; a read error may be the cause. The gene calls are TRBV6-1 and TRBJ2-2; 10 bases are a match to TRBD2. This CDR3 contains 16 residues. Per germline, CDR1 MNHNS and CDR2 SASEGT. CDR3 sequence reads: CASSQAGGVVTGELFF. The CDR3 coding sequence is TGTGCCAGCAGTCAAGCGGGAGGGGTGGTCACCGGGGAGCTGTTTTTT.

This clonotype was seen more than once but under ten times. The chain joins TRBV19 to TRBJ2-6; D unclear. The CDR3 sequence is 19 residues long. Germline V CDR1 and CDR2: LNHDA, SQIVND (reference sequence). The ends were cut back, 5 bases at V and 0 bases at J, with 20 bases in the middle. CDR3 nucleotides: TGTGCCAGTAGTGGGTCTCGCTCCAGGCCTAACTCTGGGGCCAACGTCCTGACTTTC. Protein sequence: CASSGSRSRPNSGANVLTF. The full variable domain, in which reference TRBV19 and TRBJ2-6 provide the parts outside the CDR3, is DGGITQSPKYLFRKEGQNVTLSCEQNLNHDAMYWYRQDPGQGLRLIYYSQIVNDFQKGDIAEGYSVSREKKESFPLTVTSAQKNPTAFYLCASSGSRSRPNSGANVLTFGAGSRLTVL.

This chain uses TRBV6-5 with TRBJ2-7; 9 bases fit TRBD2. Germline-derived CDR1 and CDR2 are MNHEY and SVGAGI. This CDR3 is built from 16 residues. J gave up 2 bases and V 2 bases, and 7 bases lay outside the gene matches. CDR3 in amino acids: CASSYGAGGPPYEQYF. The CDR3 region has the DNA TGTGCCAGCAGTTACGGGGCGGGAGGGCCCCCCTACGAGCAGTACTTC.

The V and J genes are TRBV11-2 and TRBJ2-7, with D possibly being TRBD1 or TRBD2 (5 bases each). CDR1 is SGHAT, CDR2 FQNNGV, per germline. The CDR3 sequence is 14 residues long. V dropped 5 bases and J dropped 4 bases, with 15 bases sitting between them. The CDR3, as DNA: TGTGCCAGCAGCCAGATGGGGCGGGCTTACGAGCAGTACTTC. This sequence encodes CASSQMGRAYEQYF.

The CDR3 DNA reads TGCGCCAGCAGCCGAACTAGCGACACTAGCACAGATACGCAGTATTTT. This codes for CASSRTSDTSTDTQYF. V gene TRBV5-1 combines with J gene TRBJ2-3, with 7 bases identical to TRBD2. Germline CDR1 SGHRS, CDR2 YFSETQ. The CDR3 contains 16 residues. Losses at the gene ends were 4 bases for V and 0 bases for J; bases not matched to a gene: 8. The variable domain in full, completed from reference TRBV5-1 and TRBJ2-3, reads KAGVTQTPRYLIKTRGQQVTLSCSPISGHRSVSWYQQTPGQGLQFLFEYFSETQRNKGNFPGRFSGRQFSNSRSEMNVSTLELGDSALYLCASSRTSDTSTDTQYFGPGTRLTVL.

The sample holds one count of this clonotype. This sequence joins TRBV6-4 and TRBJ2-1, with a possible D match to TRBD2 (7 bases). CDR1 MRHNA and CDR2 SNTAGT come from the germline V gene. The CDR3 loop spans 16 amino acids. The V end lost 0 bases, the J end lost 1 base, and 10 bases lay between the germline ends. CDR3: CASSDSGRGSYNEQFF. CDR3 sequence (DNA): TGTGCCAGCAGTGACTCTGGGAGGGGGTCCTACAATGAGCAGTTCTTC.

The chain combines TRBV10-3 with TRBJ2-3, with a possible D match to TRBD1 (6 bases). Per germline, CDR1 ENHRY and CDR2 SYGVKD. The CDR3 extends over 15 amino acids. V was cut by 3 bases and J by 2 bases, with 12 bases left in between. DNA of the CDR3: TGTGCCATCAGTGACGGACAGCAATACACAGATACGCAGTATTTT. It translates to CAISDGQQYTDTQYF.

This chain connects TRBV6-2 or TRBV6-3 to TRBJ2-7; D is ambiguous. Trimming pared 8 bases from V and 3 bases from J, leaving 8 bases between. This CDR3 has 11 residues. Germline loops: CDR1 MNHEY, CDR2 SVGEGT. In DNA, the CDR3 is TGTGCCAGCGGAAAAAACTACGAGCAGTACTTC. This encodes CASGKNYEQYF.

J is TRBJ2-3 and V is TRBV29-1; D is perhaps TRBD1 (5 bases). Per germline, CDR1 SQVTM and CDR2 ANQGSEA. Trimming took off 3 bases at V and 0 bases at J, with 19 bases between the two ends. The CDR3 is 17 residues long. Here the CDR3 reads CSVDSRGQFPSTDTQYF. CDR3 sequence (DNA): TGCAGCGTTGATTCTAGGGGCCAATTTCCTAGCACAGATACGCAGTATTTT.

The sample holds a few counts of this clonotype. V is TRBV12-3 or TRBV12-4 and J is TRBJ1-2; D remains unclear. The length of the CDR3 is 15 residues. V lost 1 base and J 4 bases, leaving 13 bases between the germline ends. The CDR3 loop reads CASSLGQTQIYGYTF. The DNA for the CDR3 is TGTGCCAGCAGTTTAGGACAAACCCAAATCTATGGCTACACCTTC.

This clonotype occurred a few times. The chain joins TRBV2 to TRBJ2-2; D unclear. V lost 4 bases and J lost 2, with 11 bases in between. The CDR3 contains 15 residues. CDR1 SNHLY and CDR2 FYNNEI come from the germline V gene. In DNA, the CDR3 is TGTGCCAGCAGTGTTGATAGGGCAAACACCGGGGAGCTGTTTTTT. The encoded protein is CASSVDRANTGELFF.